Only one count was recorded for the clone carrying this TCR beta chain. This CDR3 is built from 15 residues. Germline assignment: CDR1 GTSNPN and CDR2 SVGIG (reference sequence). Trimming took 3 bases from V and 7 from J; bases not matched to a gene: 9. This sample was taken from a study of blood T cell repertoires in COVID-19. For the study at large: COVID-19 samples from acute and convalescent phases originated in the United States, Italy and Spain. T cells, B-cell-depleted T cells, or PBMCs supplied cDNA or gDNA.

Under the authors' procedure: By means of reference gene primer amplification, nucleated cell counts were estimated. Method: immunoSEQ multiplex PCR; TCRdb's copy keeps in-frame clones and lacks some. V and J calls and clone size are as listed in that table; D and trimming were resolved from the DNA. The table shows some 29,000 clones, with 84% occurring only once. The clonotype comes from an elderly man with active COVID-19. The sample taken for sequencing was peripheral blood. The chain links TRBV30 to TRBJ2-1; TRBD1 aligns across 10 bases. The DNA for the CDR3 is TGTGCCTGGAGGGGCTGGGACAGGGGTTTGAATGAGCAGTTCTTC. Translated: CAWRGWDRGLNEQFF.